A single sample gave rise to the 12 T cell receptor beta chains below, sequenced in a study of tumor-infiltrating lymphocytes in primary liver carcinoma. The researchers obtained blood RNA from unsorted whole blood and also extracted germline DNA. TCR beta cDNA was prepared out of around 460 ng total RNA by means of a constant-region primer. Three nested multiplex PCR rounds of slightly modified ARM-PCR generated TCR beta libraries. In the first two PCR rounds, TRBV1-TRBV30 forward primers were paired with a C-beta reverse primer, and each round lasted roughly 10 cycles. Each CDR3 protein is one row after TCRdb ran MiXCR on the multiplex PCR reads. This table has 330,000 or so distinct CDR3 sequences, 65% appearing once. The sample taken for sequencing was peripheral blood. These receptors all stem from a man between 35 and 55 years old with primary liver carcinoma and hepatitis B virus infection.

About this clonotype itself: This clone may be a read error of a much larger clone one base away. V gene TRBV6-1 combines with J gene TRBJ2-6; 8 bases line up with TRBD1. The CDR3 runs 19 residues. CDR1 MNHNS and CDR2 SASEGT come from the germline V gene. CDR3 region: CTSSRTGTGVSSGANVLTF. As DNA, the CDR3 is TGTACCAGCAGTAGGACCGGGACAGGAGTCTCCTCTGGGGCCAACGTCCTGACTTTC.

Of note for this clonotype: A much larger clone lies one base from this, so it may be a read error. This sequence joins TRBV10-3 and TRBJ2-1; TRBD1 agrees at 7 bases. The CDR3 is made up of 14 amino acids. V gave up 5 bases and J gave up 5 bases; unmatched junction bases: 6. CDR1 and CDR2 (germline): ENHRY, SYGVKD. The CDR3 region is CAISRDSVHNEQFF. The CDR3 DNA reads as TGTGCCATCAGTCGGGACAGCGTCCACAATGAGCAGTTCTTC.

V and J are TRBV28 and TRBJ2-2, with D perhaps matching TRBD1 (5 bases). Germline V gene sequence: CDR1 MDHEN, CDR2 SYDVKM. The CDR3 extends over 16 amino acids. V was shortened by 4 bases and J by 5 bases, with 17 bases between the two germline ends. In nucleotides, the CDR3 is TGTGCCAGCAGTTCTAGGGGCCTTAGCCTTACCGGGGAGCTGTTTTTT. Encoded protein: CASSSRGLSLTGELFF.

As to this clonotype: The junction departs from germline at one end; a sequencing error may be responsible. The chain carries TRBV11-1 and TRBJ2-1; maybe TRBD2 (6 bases). There are 19 residues in the CDR3. CDR1 SGHAT and CDR2 FQDESV come from the germline V gene (reference sequence). The CDR3 DNA follows: TGTGCCAGCTGCTTTACCTTTTATGCTATCAGGAGGGCCGGGGATGAGCAGTTCTTC. This encodes CASCFTFYAIRRAGDEQFF.

Comment on this clonotype: This may stem from a read error, because a much larger clone lies one nucleotide away. V usage is TRBV12-3 or TRBV12-4 and J usage is TRBJ1-5, with unresolved D. This CDR3 contains 14 residues. CDR3 region: CTSSSSGLDQPQHF. Written as DNA, the CDR3 is TGTACCAGCAGTTCCAGCGGACTAGATCAGCCCCAGCATTTT.

This sequence joins TRBV16 and TRBJ2-1; D remains unclear. This CDR3 spans 13 amino acids. Deletions cut 1 base from V and 4 bases from J, with 5 bases between. CDR1 KGHSY and CDR2 FQNENV come from the germline V gene. This CDR3 is CASSQFRYNEQFF. The CDR3 DNA sequence: TGTGCCAGCAGCCAATTCAGGTACAATGAGCAGTTCTTC.

This clonotype was seen just once. V is TRBV11-2 and J is TRBJ1-1; a weak D match, TRBD1 (6 bases). This CDR3 is 14 amino acids long. Trimming removed 1 base from V and 4 bases from J, with 10 bases in between. The germline gives CDR1 SGHAT, CDR2 FQNNGV. The CDR3 region is CASSLVGGCTEAFF. In nucleotides, the CDR3 is TGTGCCAGCAGCTTAGTCGGGGGCTGCACTGAAGCTTTCTTT.

A word on this clonotype: This may be a read error, as it is one base from a much larger clone. V is TRBV12-3 or TRBV12-4 and J is TRBJ2-7; unclear D gene. This CDR3 contains 11 residues. The CDR3 spells CASSIVDEQHF. The CDR3 bases are TGTGCCAGCAGTATAGTGGACGAGCAGCACTTC.

This clonotype has a count of ten or more. The rearrangement joins TRBV4-1 to TRBJ2-7, with TRBD1 identical over 12 bases. Trimming cost V 1 base and J 4 bases; bases outside gene matches: 5. The CDR3 has 16 amino acids. Germline CDR1 MGHRA, CDR2 YSYEKL. The DNA of the CDR3 is TGCGCCAGCAGCCAAGGCCCGGGACAGGGGGCTTACGAGCAGTACTTC. It yields the protein CASSQGPGQGAYEQYF.

This chain links TRBV21-1 with TRBJ2-7; TRBD2, the table's D call, was not compared with the DNA. TRBV21-1 is described as a pseudogene. This CDR3 contains 15 residues. The CDR3 bases are TGTGCCAGCAGCAATTGGACTATCGACTCCTACGAGCAGTACTTC. It specifies CASSNWTIDSYEQYF.

Regarding this clonotype: This sequence may be a read error, since a much larger clone differs from it by one base. The V call is TRBV29-1, the J call TRBJ2-3; D is possibly TRBD1 (7 bases). The CDR3 is 15 amino acids. The V gene's germline CDR1 is SQVTM and CDR2 ANQGSEA. The CDR3 coding sequence is TGCTGCGTAGTGACATCAGGGGGAGGCCCAGATACGCAGTATTTT. Amino acids: CCVVTSGGGPDTQYF.

Note on this clonotype: This sequence may be a read error, since a much larger clone differs from it by one base. The chain is built from TRBV10-3 and TRBJ1-1; D uncertain. This CDR3 comprises 14 residues. The germline gives CDR1 ENHRY, CDR2 SYGVKD. The CDR3 region has the DNA TGTTCCATCAGCCCTGGAAACGGCGACACTGAAGCTTTCTTT. It translates to CSISPGNGDTEAFF.